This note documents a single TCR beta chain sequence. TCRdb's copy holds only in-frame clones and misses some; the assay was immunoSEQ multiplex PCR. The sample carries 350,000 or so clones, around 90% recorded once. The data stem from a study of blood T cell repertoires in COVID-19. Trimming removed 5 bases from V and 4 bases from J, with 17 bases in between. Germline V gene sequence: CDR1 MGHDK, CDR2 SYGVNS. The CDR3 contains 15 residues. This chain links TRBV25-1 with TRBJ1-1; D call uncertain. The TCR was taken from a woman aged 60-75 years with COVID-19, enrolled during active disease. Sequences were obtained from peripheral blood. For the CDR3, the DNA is TGTGCCAGCAGTCGGCTAGACCTCGAGGGCACTGAAGCTTTCTTT. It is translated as CASSRLDLEGTEAFF.